The clone carrying this T cell receptor (beta chain) occurred a few times. The antigen remains undetermined. V lost 2 bases to trimming and J lost 6 bases; unmatched junction nucleotides: 7. Germline lookup yields CDR1 SGHVS and CDR2 FNYEAQ. The CDR3 is 14 residues long. TCR beta rearrangements were amplified from peripheral blood genomic DNA. This sample stems from a study of T cell repertoires in aging, cancer and after chemotherapy. Study as a whole: Six age groups, ranging from 30 or younger to 70 or older, included the donors. Overall study results and limits: Untreated cancer patients had significantly lower blood TCR diversity than age-matched healthy donors.

Rearranged V-D-J TRB sequences were amplified with a mixed TRB-A/B primer pool. TCRdb re-called the multiplex PCR reads with MiXCR, one entry per CDR3 protein. The sample includes around 2,300 distinct CDR3 sequences, around two fifths of them seen just once. The receptor comes from a human donor with a solid tumor. The rearrangement links TRBV7-6 to TRBJ2-7; TRBD2 agrees at 7 bases. Sequencing was performed on blood. The CDR3 DNA follows: TGTGCCAGCAGCTTATCTGGGGGGGGAGGCGAGCAGTACTTC. Translated, it gives CASSLSGGGGEQYF.